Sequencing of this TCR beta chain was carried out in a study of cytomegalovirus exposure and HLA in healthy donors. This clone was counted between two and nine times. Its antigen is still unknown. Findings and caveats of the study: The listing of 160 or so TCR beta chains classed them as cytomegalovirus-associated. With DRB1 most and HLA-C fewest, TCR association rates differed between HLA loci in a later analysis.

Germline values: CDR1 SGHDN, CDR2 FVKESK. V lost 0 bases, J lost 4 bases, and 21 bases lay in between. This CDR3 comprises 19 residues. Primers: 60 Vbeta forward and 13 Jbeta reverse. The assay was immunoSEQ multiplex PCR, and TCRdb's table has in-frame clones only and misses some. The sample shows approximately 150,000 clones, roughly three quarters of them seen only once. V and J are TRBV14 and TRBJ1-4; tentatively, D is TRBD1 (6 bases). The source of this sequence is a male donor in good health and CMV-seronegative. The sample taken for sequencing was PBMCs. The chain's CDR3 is CASSQDKPGQPPNNEKLFF. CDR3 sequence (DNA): TGTGCCAGCAGCCAAGATAAACCGGGACAACCCCCTAATAATGAAAAACTGTTTTTT.